This T cell receptor beta chain was captured in a study of T cells after yellow fever vaccination. V was trimmed by 3 bases and J by 0 bases, leaving 12 bases between them. Germline-derived CDR1 and CDR2 are KGHSH and LQKENI. This CDR3 is built from 16 residues. This clonotype was detected a few times. TCRdb reprocessed the 5' RACE reads via MiXCR and lists one record per CDR3 protein. Of about 300,000 distinct CDR3 sequences in the sample, approximately 10% were seen once. The rearrangement links TRBV18 to TRBJ1-5; maybe TRBD1 (5 bases). The source is a man aged 18 to 30 who received the YFV17D yellow fever vaccine. The source was CD4+ T cells sorted from PBMCs, collected 5 days after the yellow fever booster vaccination. DNA of the CDR3: TGTGCCAGCTCACCCCCGCGCAGGGATAGCAATCAGCCCCAGCATTTT. It translates to CASSPPRRDSNQPQHF.